A single sample is the source of the 32 T cell receptor beta chains below, sequenced in a study of shared T cell receptors in the human thymus. Repertoires were generated with immunoSEQ multiplex PCR, while TCRdb's copy carries only in-frame clones and drops some. Altogether about 660,000 clones are present, 80% to 90% being singletons, with the ten largest covering roughly 0.0087%. These data are also associated with another study on human thymus T cells.

Sequenced: thymocytes. The receptors here all came from a boy in the first two years of life with a congenital heart defect.

J is TRBJ2-7 and V is TRBV23-1, with unresolved D. TRBV23-1 is recorded as an ORF, its role being uncertain. The CDR3 consists of 14 residues. The V gene lost 1 base and the J gene lost 1 base, with 8 bases spanning the gap. The DNA for the CDR3 is TGCGCCAGCAGTCAATGGTCCAGATCCTACGAGCAGTACTTC. It specifies CASSQWSRSYEQYF.

This clone was recorded only once. The rearrangement links TRBV14 to TRBJ2-2; D call uncertain. CDR1 and CDR2 (germline): SGHDN, FVKESK. The CDR3 consists of 12 residues. Trimming pared 1 base from V and 5 bases from J, leaving 2 bases between. The CDR3 protein is CASSQATGELFF. The CDR3 bases are TGTGCCAGCAGCCAAGCAACCGGGGAGCTGTTTTTT.

This clone was seen just once. The DNA of the CDR3 is TGTGCCACCAGCAGGGGTCTAGATAATGAGCAGTACTTC. Its protein product is CATSRGLDNEQYF. The chain joins TRBV15 to TRBJ2-7; D is uncertain. The CDR3 covers 13 residues. Germline V lookup: CDR1 LNHNV, CDR2 YYDKDF (reference sequence). V dropped 3 bases and J dropped 7 bases, with 13 bases sitting between them. Looking up the rest from reference TRBV15 and TRBJ2-7 gives the full variable domain: DAMVIQNPRYQVTQFGKPVTLSCSQTLNHNVMYWYQQKSSQAPKLLFHYYDKDFNNEADTPDNFQSRRPNTSFCFLDIRSPGLGDTAMYLCATSRGLDNEQYFGPGTRLTVT.

The V call is TRBV5-4, the J call TRBJ1-4, with unresolved D. Germline loops: CDR1 SGHNT, CDR2 YYREEE (reference sequence). V lost 4 bases and J 3 bases, leaving 10 bases between the germline ends. CDR3 length equals 14 residues. The CDR3 spells CASSPGGPNEKLFF. The CDR3 DNA follows: TGTGCCAGCAGCCCCGGTGGGCCTAATGAAAAACTGTTTTTT.

The rearrangement links TRBV7-3 to TRBJ2-3, with 12 bases lining up with TRBD2. The ends lost 2 bases at V and 1 base at J; junction bases unmatched: 1. The germline gives CDR1 SGHTA, CDR2 FQGTGA. The CDR3 spans 16 residues. The CDR3 sequence is CASSLGLAGRTDTQYF. The DNA of the CDR3 is TGTGCCAGCAGCTTAGGACTAGCGGGGCGCACAGATACGCAGTATTTT.

This sequence joins TRBV2 and TRBJ1-6; 8 bases align to TRBD1. Trimming cost V 7 bases and J 6 bases; bases outside gene matches: 11. The length of the CDR3 is 16 residues. Germline CDR1 is SNHLY and CDR2 is FYNNEI. The CDR3 nucleotides are TGTGCCAGCATCCACCGCCGGGACAGGATTAATTCACCCCTCCACTTT. Residues: CASIHRRDRINSPLHF.

The J gene is TRBJ1-5, the V gene TRBV6-1; 8 bases are shared with TRBD1. The CDR3 totals 16 residues. Trimming removed 4 bases from V and 2 bases from J; junction bases left unmatched: 7. Germline assignment: CDR1 MNHNS and CDR2 SASEGT. CDR3 DNA sequence: TGTGCCAGCAGTGTTACTGGACAGGGAGGCAATCAGCCCCAGCATTTT. Its protein product is CASSVTGQGGNQPQHF.

The V call is TRBV19, the J call TRBJ1-1; tentatively, D is TRBD1 (6 bases). V lost 5 bases to trimming and J lost 2 bases, with 18 bases between them. Germline-derived CDR1 and CDR2 are LNHDA and SQIVND (reference sequence). The length of the CDR3 is 16 residues. The CDR3 protein is CASSSFDRTANTEAFF. CDR3 in DNA: TGTGCCAGTAGTTCGTTCGACCGGACAGCCAACACTGAAGCTTTCTTT.

This chain links TRBV27 with TRBJ2-3, with D unresolved. CDR3 length equals 11 residues. CDR1 is MNHEY and CDR2 is SMNVEV in the germline V gene (reference sequence). V gave up 5 bases and J gave up 6 bases, with 6 bases separating them. CDR3 bases: TGTGCCAGCAGTCCCGGGGATACGCAGTATTTT. Translated, it gives CASSPGDTQYF.

Written as DNA, the CDR3 is TGTGCCAGCAGCCACAGGGGGCGCGGCACTGAAGCTTTCTTT. Translated, it gives CASSHRGRGTEAFF. The chain recombines TRBV5-4 with TRBJ1-1, with TRBD1 identical over 9 bases. This CDR3 is 14 amino acids long. Germline CDR1 reads SGHNT; CDR2 reads YYREEE (reference sequence). V was pared by 4 bases and J by 4 bases, with 5 bases of the junction left unmatched.

The rearrangement links TRBV4-1 to TRBJ1-1, with a possible D match to TRBD1 (6 bases). Looked up from germline, CDR1 is MGHRA and CDR2 is YSYEKL. The CDR3 totals 16 residues. V lost 1 base and J 4 bases, leaving 16 bases between the germline ends. The CDR3 protein is CASSQGGTGRGTEAFF. In DNA form, the CDR3 reads TGCGCCAGCAGCCAAGGGGGGACGGGCAGGGGCACTGAAGCTTTCTTT.

This chain joins TRBV6-1 and TRBJ1-4; 8 positions match TRBD1. V gave up 2 bases and J gave up 9 bases; unmatched junction bases: 5. CDR1 is MNHNS and CDR2 is SASEGT in the germline V gene. The CDR3 totals 14 residues. CDR3 sequence (DNA): TGTGCCAGCAGTGAACAGGGGGCGAGGAAAAAACTGTTTTTT. This sequence encodes CASSEQGARKKLFF.

This chain uses TRBV7-2 with TRBJ2-7, with TRBD2 matching 7 bases. Germline V gene sequence: CDR1 SGHTA, CDR2 FQGNSA. The CDR3 runs 16 residues. Trimming at V came to 1 base and at J to 6 bases, leaving 12 bases not matched to a gene. The CDR3 here is CASSLGGGPPGGEQYF. CDR3 nucleotides: TGTGCCAGCAGCTTAGGAGGCGGCCCCCCGGGGGGCGAGCAGTACTTC.

The rearrangement links TRBV7-2 to TRBJ2-7; 8 nucleotides align to TRBD1. Trimming took 5 bases from V and 1 from J; bases not matched to a gene: 7. The CDR3 is 15 amino acids. The germline V gene encodes CDR1 SGHTA and CDR2 FQGNSA. The CDR3 is CASSVRDRSSYEQYF. CDR3 bases: TGTGCCAGCAGCGTCAGGGACAGGAGTTCCTACGAGCAGTACTTC.

The chain uses TRBV10-3 and TRBJ1-2; TRBD1 agrees at 9 bases. Germline V gene lookup returns CDR1 ENHRY and CDR2 SYGVKD. This CDR3 has 15 residues. V shed 5 bases, J shed 2 bases, and the junction held 6 bases outside the gene matches. CDR3 bases: TGTGCCATCAGTAACCACAGGGGGCTGAACTATGGCTACACCTTC. It specifies CAISNHRGLNYGYTF.

The chain recombines TRBV4-3 with TRBJ2-7; D unresolved. Trimming pared 1 base from V and 6 bases from J, leaving 13 bases between. Germline CDR1 LGHNA, CDR2 YSLEER. The CDR3 has 14 amino acids. The CDR3 region has the DNA TGCGCCAGCAGCCAAGGGTCGACCCCAGGCGAGCAGTACTTC. As protein: CASSQGSTPGEQYF.

About this clone: The junction does not match germline at one end; this may be a read error. The chain employs TRBV2 and TRBJ2-1; TRBD1 aligns across 9 bases. The CDR3 runs to 22 residues. Germline loops: CDR1 SNHLY, CDR2 FYNNEI. The CDR3 DNA sequence: TGTGCCAGCAGCGAAGCGTTACAGGGGGCGAGTGGGAGAGGGAGAACCTACAATGAGCAGTTCTTC. It codes for CASSEALQGASGRGRTYNEQFF. Together with reference TRBV2 and TRBJ2-1, the CDR3 gives the full variable domain: EPEVTQTPSHQVTQMGQEVILRCVPISNHLYFYWYRQILGQKVEFLVSFYNNEISEKSEIFDDQFSVERPDGSNFTLKIRSTKLEDSAMYFCASSEALQGASGRGRTYNEQFFGPGTRLTVL.

The genes are TRBV29-1 and TRBJ1-1; D is uncertain. Trimming cost V 5 bases and J 5 bases, with 12 bases left between them. Germline V lookup: CDR1 SQVTM, CDR2 ANQGSEA. There are 12 residues in the CDR3. Here the CDR3 DNA reads TGCAGCGTTTCCGGGGTGTGGACTGAAGCTTTCTTT. Its translation: CSVSGVWTEAFF.

The gene calls are TRBV7-2 and TRBJ1-2; unclear D gene. The length of the CDR3 is 11 residues. Looked up from germline, CDR1 is SGHTA and CDR2 is FQGNSA. V was cut by 0 bases and J by 12 bases, with 8 bases left in between. CDR3 loop: CASSLAQPHTF. The CDR3, as DNA: TGTGCCAGCAGCTTAGCACAGCCGCACACCTTC. The variable domain in full, completed from reference TRBV7-2 and TRBJ1-2, reads GAGVSQSPSNKVTEKGKDVELRCDPISGHTALYWYRQSLGQGLEFLIYFQGNSAPDKSGLPSDRFSAERTGGSVSTLTIQRTQQEDSAVYLCASSLAQPHTFGSGTRLTVV.

The rearrangement joins TRBV10-1 to TRBJ1-5; a weak D match, TRBD1 (5 bases). The V and J ends lost 7 bases and 3 bases respectively, with 13 bases between them. This CDR3 has 14 amino acids. Germline CDR1 is WNHNN and CDR2 is SYGVQD (reference sequence). The CDR3: CASKKRQLNQPQHF. The CDR3 DNA is TGCGCCAGCAAGAAGCGACAGCTCAATCAGCCCCAGCATTTT.

The sample holds a few counts of this clone. The chain has TRBV15 and TRBJ2-1; the match to TRBD2 covers 14 bases. The J segment lost 6 bases and the V segment lost 1 base, leaving 11 bases of the junction unmatched. Germline loops: CDR1 LNHNV, CDR2 YYDKDF (reference sequence). The CDR3 loop spans 19 amino acids. CDR3 in amino acids: CATSRVPKRGTSGSNEQFF. In nucleotides, the CDR3 is TGTGCCACCAGCAGAGTACCAAAACGGGGGACTAGCGGGAGCAATGAGCAGTTCTTC.

This clone was observed a few times. The chain links TRBV7-2 to TRBJ1-3; the D is unclear. The CDR3 is 13 amino acids. Per the germline V gene, CDR1 is SGHTA and CDR2 is FQGNSA. V was cut by 2 bases and J by 0 bases, with 2 bases left in between. CDR3 nucleotides: TGTGCCAGCAGCTTACTCTCTGGAAACACCATATATTTT. Translated: CASSLLSGNTIYF.

This chain links TRBV7-9 with TRBJ1-1, with 8 nucleotides matching TRBD1. V trimming: 7 bases; J trimming: 1 base; junction bases outside the gene matches: 8. Per germline, CDR1 SEHNR and CDR2 FQNEAQ (reference sequence). This CDR3 has 15 amino acids. CDR3 sequence (DNA): TGTGCCAGCAAACAAGACAGGGGCGAGAACACTGAAGCTTTCTTT. Its translation: CASKQDRGENTEAFF.

The chain links TRBV28 to TRBJ1-5, with D possibly matching TRBD1 (5 bases). V was clipped by 5 bases and J by 1 base, with 12 bases between them. Per the germline V gene, CDR1 is MDHEN and CDR2 is SYDVKM. This CDR3 region has 15 residues. The CDR3 loop reads CASSPHRSSNQPQHF. The DNA of the CDR3 is TGTGCCAGCAGTCCCCACAGGTCGAGCAATCAGCCCCAGCATTTT.

This chain connects TRBV12-5 to TRBJ2-7, with 10 bases identical to TRBD1. The V segment lost 7 bases and the J segment 2 bases; nucleotides outside the gene matches: 8. CDR1 and CDR2 from the germline V gene are LGHNT and FRNRAP. This CDR3 is 15 amino acids long. This CDR3 reads CASAHRQGAPYEQYF. The CDR3 coding sequence is TGTGCTAGTGCCCACCGACAGGGGGCTCCCTACGAGCAGTACTTC.

The chain couples TRBV28 to TRBJ1-5, with TRBD1 matching 10 bases. The CDR3 has 17 residues. V lost 6 bases, J lost 0 bases, and 8 bases stayed unmatched. Per the germline V gene, CDR1 is MDHEN and CDR2 is SYDVKM. The CDR3 DNA follows: TGTGCCAGCAGACCCCCGGGACAGGGGTATAGCAATCAGCCCCAGCATTTT. Amino acids: CASRPPGQGYSNQPQHF.

As concerns this clone: At one end, the junction sequence differs from germline, possibly due to a read error. V gene TRBV25-1 combines with J gene TRBJ2-5; D is unresolved. The CDR3 has 13 residues. The V gene's germline CDR1 is MGHDK and CDR2 SYGVNS. DNA for the CDR3: TGTGTCAGCAGTGAATCCCTTCAAGAGACCCAGTACTTC. Protein sequence: CVSSESLQETQYF.

The CDR3 sequence is CASSVVAGIMNEQFF. Written as DNA, the CDR3 is TGTGCCAGCAGCGTAGTAGCGGGCATTATGAATGAGCAGTTCTTC. This chain connects TRBV7-2 to TRBJ2-1, with 7 nucleotides matching TRBD2. J was trimmed by 7 bases and V by 5 bases; bases with no gene match: 11. CDR3 size: 15 residues. The germline V gene has CDR1 SGHTA and CDR2 FQGNSA.

This sequence joins TRBV5-5 and TRBJ2-7; 12 bases align to TRBD1. The CDR3 is made up of 14 amino acids. With V trimmed by 5 bases and J by 5 bases, 5 bases remained unmatched. Germline V CDR1 and CDR2: SGHKS, YYEKEE (reference sequence). DNA for the CDR3: TGTGCCAGCAGTAGGGACAGGGGGCTGGACGAGCAGTACTTC. This translates into CASSRDRGLDEQYF.

J is TRBJ2-6 and V is TRBV7-2; perhaps TRBD1 as D (6 bases). CDR1 is SGHTA, CDR2 FQGNSA, per germline. The CDR3 extends over 17 amino acids. V was trimmed by 5 bases and J by 0 bases, leaving 14 bases between them. The CDR3 reads CASSPDREPSGANVLTF. As DNA, the CDR3 is TGTGCCAGCAGCCCGGACAGAGAGCCCTCTGGGGCCAACGTCCTGACTTTC.

The CDR3 nucleotides are TGTGCCAGCAGCGTAGTCGGGGGGGCCGCAGATACGCAGTATTTT. Amino acid sequence: CASSVVGGAADTQYF. The chain links TRBV9 to TRBJ2-3; 8 positions agree with TRBD2. CDR1 is SGDLS, CDR2 YYNGEE, per germline. The CDR3 runs 15 residues. The V segment lost 0 bases and the J segment 4 bases; nucleotides outside the gene matches: 4.

The V call is TRBV7-3, the J call TRBJ2-3; TRBD2 matches at 11 bases. The CDR3 length is 15 residues. The germline V gene encodes CDR1 SGHTA and CDR2 FQGTGA. The ends lost 0 bases at V and 4 bases at J; junction bases unmatched: 0. In DNA form, the CDR3 reads TGTGCCAGCAGCTTAACTAGCGGGGGGGCAGATACGCAGTATTTT. This codes for CASSLTSGGADTQYF. The whole variable domain, filled in from reference TRBV7-3 and TRBJ2-3, reads GAGVSQTPSNKVTEKGKYVELRCDPISGHTALYWYRQSLGQGPEFLIYFQGTGAADDSGLPNDRFFAVRPEGSVSTLKIQRTERGDSAVYLCASSLTSGGADTQYFGPGTRLTVL.